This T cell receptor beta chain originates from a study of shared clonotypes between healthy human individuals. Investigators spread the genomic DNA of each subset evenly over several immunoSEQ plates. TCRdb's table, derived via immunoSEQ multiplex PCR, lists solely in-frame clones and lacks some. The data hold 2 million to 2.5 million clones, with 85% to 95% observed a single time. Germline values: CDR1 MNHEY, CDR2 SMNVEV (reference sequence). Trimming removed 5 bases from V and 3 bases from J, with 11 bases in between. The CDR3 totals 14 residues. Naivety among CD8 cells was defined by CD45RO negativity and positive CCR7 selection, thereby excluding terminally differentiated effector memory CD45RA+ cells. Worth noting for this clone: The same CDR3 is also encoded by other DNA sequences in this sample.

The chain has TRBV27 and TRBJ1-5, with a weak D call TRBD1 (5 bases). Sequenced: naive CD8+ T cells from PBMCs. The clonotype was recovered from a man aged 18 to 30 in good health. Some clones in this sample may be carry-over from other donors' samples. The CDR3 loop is CASSLRQNNQPQHF. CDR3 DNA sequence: TGTGCCAGCAGTCTAAGACAGAACAATCAGCCCCAGCATTTT.